The 22 T cell receptor beta chains reported below all come from one sample, sequenced in a study of cytomegalovirus exposure and HLA in healthy donors. Primers for the PCR totalled 60 Vbeta and 13 Jbeta. Generated by immunoSEQ multiplex PCR, the TCRdb table keeps only in-frame clones and is missing some. The sample yields about 140,000 clones, 65% to 80% seen once. The sample was PBMCs. Source of these receptors: a woman in her forties in good health and CMV-seronegative.

The sample holds a few counts of this clone. For the CDR3, the DNA is TGCGCCAGCAGAGGGGACAGGGACTATGGCTACACCTTC. It specifies CASRGDRDYGYTF. This sequence joins TRBV10-1 and TRBJ1-2; 9 bases are a match to TRBD1. The CDR3 totals 13 residues. Trimming removed 6 bases from V and 3 bases from J; junction bases left unmatched: 2. Germline CDR1 reads WNHNN; CDR2 reads SYGVQD (reference sequence).

The chain joins TRBV6-1 to TRBJ2-7, with D tentatively TRBD1 (6 bases). Per germline, CDR1 MNHNS and CDR2 SASEGT. Trimming stripped 4 bases from V and 3 bases from J, with 10 bases between. The CDR3 loop spans 13 amino acids. The DNA for the CDR3 is TGTGCCAGCAGTGTAACAGGGAACTACGAGCAGTACTTC. Translation gives CASSVTGNYEQYF.

The rearrangement joins TRBV7-7 to TRBJ2-5; no firm D call. Per germline, CDR1 SSHAT and CDR2 FNYEAQ (reference sequence). V lost 2 bases and J 2 bases, leaving 6 bases between the germline ends. The CDR3 sequence is 13 residues long. This chain's CDR3 is CASSLRQQETQYF. For the CDR3, the DNA is TGTGCCAGCAGCTTACGACAACAAGAGACCCAGTACTTC.

The chain links TRBV6-1 to TRBJ1-1; no reliable D call. Trimming pared 6 bases from V and 1 base from J, leaving 9 bases between. Germline values: CDR1 MNHNS, CDR2 SASEGT. CDR3 length equals 13 residues. This CDR3 reads CASSTDGNTEAFF. The CDR3 DNA reads as TGTGCCAGCAGCACAGACGGGAACACTGAAGCTTTCTTT.

The rearrangement links TRBV6-1 to TRBJ1-2; 8 bases align to TRBD1. Germline V gives CDR1 MNHNS, CDR2 SASEGT. V lost 6 bases and J lost 1; bases outside the gene matches: 7. CDR3 length equals 15 residues. CDR3 protein: CASRFSGGLNYGYTF. In DNA form, the CDR3 reads TGTGCCAGCAGGTTTTCAGGGGGCCTTAACTATGGCTACACCTTC.

Regarding this clone: The same CDR3 arises from other DNA sequences in this sample as well. CDR3 amino acids: CASSTSGGAYNEQFF. The CDR3 DNA sequence: TGTGCCAGTAGTACTAGCGGGGGGGCCTACAATGAGCAGTTCTTC. The V and J genes are TRBV19 and TRBJ2-1; the match to TRBD2 covers 12 bases. Germline loops: CDR1 LNHDA, CDR2 SQIVND (reference sequence). The CDR3 spans 15 residues. With V trimmed by 4 bases and J by 2 bases, 0 bases remained unmatched.

This clone appeared once. V and J are TRBV27 and TRBJ1-2, with TRBD1 as a possible D gene (5 bases). The CDR3 is 15 residues long. From germline, CDR1 is MNHEY and CDR2 SMNVEV (reference sequence). V lost 2 bases, J lost 7 bases, and 17 bases lay in between. The CDR3 DNA sequence: TGTGCCAGCAGTTTAAATCGGGGGGGTGTGAGTGGCTACACCTTC. Translation gives CASSLNRGGVSGYTF.

V and J are TRBV25-1 and TRBJ2-3, with TRBD1 matching over 10 bases. The trim removed 7 bases at V and 1 base at J, leaving 8 bases unmatched. CDR1 and CDR2 (germline): MGHDK, SYGVNS. This CDR3 has 16 residues. The CDR3 region has the DNA TGTGCCAGCATGAGATGGGACAGGGGTGGCACAGATACGCAGTATTTT. It translates to CASMRWDRGGTDTQYF.

The chain uses TRBV18 and TRBJ2-1; D unclear. Deletions cut 0 bases from V and 6 bases from J, with 6 bases between. The CDR3 totals 13 residues. From germline, CDR1 is KGHSH and CDR2 LQKENI. The CDR3 spells CASSPPASNEQFF. The CDR3 DNA is TGTGCCAGCTCACCACCCGCCAGCAATGAGCAGTTCTTC.

The V and J genes are TRBV19 and TRBJ1-1; D gene ambiguous. Germline V CDR1 and CDR2: LNHDA, SQIVND (reference sequence). Trimming cost V 6 bases and J 8 bases, with 16 bases left between them. The CDR3 covers 13 residues. The CDR3 region is CASSQAPTDEAFF. The CDR3 region has the DNA TGTGCCAGTAGCCAGGCACCAACCGACGAAGCTTTCTTT.

Concerning this clone: The junction shows a germline mismatch at one end, possibly a read error. J is TRBJ2-1 and V is TRBV6-4; 12 bases agree with TRBD1. There are 16 residues in the CDR3. CDR1 MRHNA and CDR2 SNTAGT come from the germline V gene. The CDR3 here is CAISGTGTGGLREQFF. Written as DNA, the CDR3 is TGTGCCATCAGTGGTACCGGGACAGGGGGCTTACGTGAGCAGTTCTTC.

This clone has just a few counts. The chain recombines TRBV5-6 with TRBJ2-5; 11 nucleotides match TRBD2. J was trimmed by 4 bases and V by 3 bases; bases with no gene match: 5. Germline loops: CDR1 SGHDT, CDR2 YYEEEE. The CDR3 is made up of 15 amino acids. As DNA, the CDR3 is TGTGCCAGCAGCTCGAAAACTAGCGGGGGAGAGACCCAGTACTTC. Protein product: CASSSKTSGGETQYF.

This clone has only one observation. Here the CDR3 DNA reads TGTGCCAGCAGCCAAGAGTGGGGGGCTGAAGCTTTCTTT. Its protein is CASSQEWGAEAFF. J is TRBJ1-1 and V is TRBV14; perhaps TRBD1 as D (5 bases). Germline CDR1 and CDR2: SGHDN and FVKESK. Trimming left V 0 bases short and J 6 bases short, with 8 bases between. The CDR3 covers 13 residues.

The V gene is TRBV25-1, the J gene TRBJ2-1; a weak D match, TRBD2 (6 bases). Germline-derived CDR1 and CDR2 are MGHDK and SYGVNS. CDR3 length: 13 amino acids. Trimming cost V 4 bases and J 8 bases, with 12 bases left between them. The CDR3 nucleotides are TGTGCCAGCAGTGGGTGGGAGGCCCATGAGCAGTTCTTC. Amino acid sequence: CASSGWEAHEQFF.

This rearrangement joins TRBV6-6 to TRBJ1-6, with no clear D. V was clipped by 6 bases and J by 8 bases, with 11 bases between them. The V gene's germline CDR1 is MNHNY and CDR2 SVGAGI (reference sequence). The CDR3 spans 13 residues. The CDR3 DNA reads as TGTGCCAGCAGACCAGATTTTGATTCACCCCTCCACTTT. Translation: CASRPDFDSPLHF.

This clone was picked up a small number of times. This chain joins TRBV19 and TRBJ1-1; 7 nucleotides agree with TRBD1. The V and J ends lost 5 bases and 4 bases, in that order; junction bases with no gene match: 7. Germline V gene data show CDR1 as LNHDA and CDR2 as SQIVND (reference sequence). The CDR3 spans 14 residues. In nucleotides, the CDR3 is TGTGCCAGTAGTCCGAGACAGGGCATCACTGAAGCTTTCTTT. It encodes CASSPRQGITEAFF. Together with reference TRBV19 and TRBJ1-1, the CDR3 gives the full variable domain: DGGITQSPKYLFRKEGQNVTLSCEQNLNHDAMYWYRQDPGQGLRLIYYSQIVNDFQKGDIAEGYSVSREKKESFPLTVTSAQKNPTAFYLCASSPRQGITEAFFGQGTRLTVV.

The CDR3 sequence is CASSIRRGPETQYF. CDR3 nucleotides: TGTGCCAGTAGTATAAGGAGGGGGCCTGAGACCCAGTACTTC. The chain joins TRBV19 to TRBJ2-5, with a possible D match to TRBD1 (7 bases). Per the germline V gene, CDR1 is LNHDA and CDR2 is SQIVND (reference sequence). The CDR3 spans 14 residues. V lost 2 bases and J lost 5, with 12 bases in between.

This chain joins TRBV19 and TRBJ1-1; D is perhaps TRBD1 (6 bases). Per the germline V gene, CDR1 is LNHDA and CDR2 is SQIVND (reference sequence). CDR3 size: 15 residues. Between the trimmed V and J ends, which lost 5 bases and 1 base, there was a span of 14 bases. In DNA, the CDR3 is TGTGCCAGTAGTTCGCAGGGGTCGGGGAACACTGAAGCTTTCTTT. Its protein product is CASSSQGSGNTEAFF.

The V and J genes are TRBV6-5 and TRBJ1-1; D not resolved. The germline CDR1 and CDR2 sequences are MNHEY and SVGAGI. The V and J ends lost 2 bases and 4 bases respectively, with 11 bases between them. This CDR3 has 14 residues. The CDR3, as DNA: TGTGCCAGCAGTTACCCATCCGCGATCACTGAAGCTTTCTTT. Its translation: CASSYPSAITEAFF.

This chain links TRBV15 with TRBJ2-7; TRBD2 is a possible D gene (5 bases). V lost 4 bases and J lost 0, with 10 bases in between. The CDR3 has 14 residues. CDR1 and CDR2 (germline): LNHNV, YYDKDF (reference sequence). As DNA, the CDR3 is TGTGCCACCAGCACGACGGGAAGCTCCTACGAGCAGTACTTC. This sequence encodes CATSTTGSSYEQYF.

The chain couples TRBV4-2 to TRBJ1-1; TRBD1 might be the D (5 bases). This CDR3 contains 15 residues. Deletions cut 0 bases from V and 6 bases from J, with 14 bases between. CDR1 is LGHNA, CDR2 YNFKEQ, per germline. CDR3 DNA sequence: TGTGCCAGCAGCCAAGATAGAACAGGCTCCTCTGAAGCTTTCTTT. Protein: CASSQDRTGSSEAFF.

The chain joins TRBV18 to TRBJ1-2, with 11 bases identical to TRBD1. V shed 2 bases, J shed 8 bases, and the junction held 10 bases outside the gene matches. Germline V gene lookup returns CDR1 KGHSH and CDR2 LQKENI. The CDR3 contains 16 residues. CDR3 sequence: CASSPGNGQGARGYTF. The CDR3 DNA is TGTGCCAGCTCACCAGGAAATGGACAGGGGGCGCGAGGCTACACCTTC.